The rows below give T cell receptor beta chains drawn from one sample of a study of blood T cell repertoires in COVID-19. Measured with immunoSEQ multiplex PCR; TCRdb has only the in-frame clones, and not every one. The sample lists about 200,000 clones, 65% to 85% seen once, with 10% to 15% in the top ten. Sequencing used peripheral blood. These receptors were obtained from a human donor in a cohort sampled during active COVID-19. CDR3s include the opening cysteine and the closing phenylalanine or tryptophan. The D gene is left open where the match is weak. The size of a clone is reported for some rows only, either as once, few or many, or as a class for expanded clones.

>.|TRBJ1-4|TRBV6-5|.
CASKRQENEKLFF
>.|TRBJ2-1|TRBV28|TRBD1
CASSLDTGVYNEQFF
>.|TRBJ2-1|TRBV18|TRBD1
CASSPAGGFDNEQFF
>.|TRBJ2-7|TRBV7-9|.
CASSWGELSYEQYF
>.|TRBJ2-5|TRBV5-6|.
CASSWGPGWETQYF
>.|TRBJ1-4|TRBV29-1|.
CSYGGEKLFF
>.|TRBJ1-3|TRBV11-2|.
CASSLARVSGNTIYF
>.|TRBJ2-1|TRBV7-8|TRBD2
CASSFSGRNTNEQFF
>.|TRBJ1-6|TRBV2|.
CASSPGTPNSPLHF
>.|TRBJ1-1|TRBV2|.
CASSSSGRNTEAFF
>.|TRBJ2-3|TRBV7-2|.
CASSLYGTDTQYF
>.|TRBJ1-2|TRBV29-1|.
CSAGSPYGYTF
>.|TRBJ1-5|TRBV6-2/TRBV6-3|TRBD1
CASSRSGQYKPQHF
>.|TRBJ2-7|TRBV27|.
CASSSLNEQYF
>many|TRBJ2-2|TRBV11-2|TRBD1
CASSLETGGTGELFF
>.|TRBJ1-1|TRBV7-8|.
CASSRVRGLDTEAFF
>few|TRBJ2-7|TRBV5-1|.
CASSRVVGAGEQYF
>.|TRBJ1-2|TRBV6-6|TRBD1
CALRGVGYTF
>.|TRBJ2-5|TRBV9|.
CASSAGHGNQETQYF
>.|TRBJ1-2|TRBV27|.
CASSSRALYGYTF
>.|TRBJ1-5|TRBV28|.
CASSLDSNSNQPQHF
>.|TRBJ1-5|TRBV5-1|.
CASSLGQGLPQHF
>.|TRBJ2-3|TRBV4-3|.
CASSQDLPDTQYF
>.|TRBJ1-1|TRBV18|TRBD1
CASSLQGVANTEAFF
>.|TRBJ2-7|TRBV11-1|.
CASSLGRSYEQYF
>.|TRBJ2-3|TRBV7-2|.
CASSLVRRPSTDTQYF
>.|TRBJ2-1|TRBV30|.
CAWSGLQANNEQFF
>many|TRBJ2-2|TRBV19|.
CASSMALWSTGELFF
>.|TRBJ1-1|TRBV20-1|.
CSAPTGEAFF
>.|TRBJ1-2|TRBV27|.
CASSLRKPYSLLDGYTF
>once|TRBJ2-7|TRBV6-5|TRBD1
CASSTGGGGVYEQYF
>.|TRBJ1-5|TRBV2|.
CASRGDRNQPQHF
>.|TRBJ1-2|TRBV7-2|.
CASSSPHQDSPGGYTF
>.|TRBJ2-7|TRBV6-6|.
CASSYPTGTSYEQYF
>.|TRBJ2-3|TRBV24-1|TRBD2
CATSDFTTSGNTQYF
>.|TRBJ2-6|TRBV28|.
CASSFRAVLSGANVLTF
>.|TRBJ1-3|TRBV3-1/TRBV3-2|TRBD1
CASSQGIRTGTDYGSGNTIYF
>.|TRBJ1-4|TRBV5-8|.
CASSPWGGDGEKLFF
>.|TRBJ2-7|TRBV5-4|TRBD2
CASSSPTSVSLLYF
>few|TRBJ2-3|TRBV10-3|TRBD1
CAISRDSLSDTQYF
>.|TRBJ2-5|TRBV13|.
CASTFGGTQETQYF
>.|TRBJ1-1|TRBV27|.
CASRVFGGVNTEAFF
>few|TRBJ2-2|TRBV19|.
CASSTGTGNTGELFF
>.|TRBJ2-7|TRBV5-1|TRBD1
CASSSRQGALYEQYF
>.|TRBJ2-3|TRBV4-1|.
CASSQDSVDTQYF
>many|TRBJ2-7|TRBV7-2|.
CASSLAGQTYEQYF
>.|TRBJ2-2|TRBV24-1|TRBD1
CATSEPDRGSAGELFF
>.|TRBJ1-5|TRBV5-4|TRBD1
CASSLGGQADQPQHF
>.|TRBJ1-1|TRBV5-1|.
CASSLGHTNTEAFF
>.|TRBJ2-7|TRBV5-5|TRBD2
CASSSLMTGGPERYEQYF
>.|TRBJ1-4|TRBV28|TRBD1
CATGAGGGEATNEKLFF